This TCR beta chain was sequenced in a study of post-analysis software for immune sequencing data. Findings of the study overall: About five TRBV segments were more frequent in patients than controls; TRBV5-6, TRBV5-1 and TRBV20-1 belonged to this group. There was significantly lower normalized Chao1 diversity in multiple sclerosis patients than in controls. Batch-matched samples strongly co-clustered by F measure.

Worth noting for this clonotype: Its antigen remains unknown.

Trimming cost V 6 bases and J 11 bases, with 28 bases left between them. This CDR3 has 16 residues. cDNA libraries for TCR beta contained unique molecular identifiers. When about 1 to 11 million T cells were used, they gave about 490,000 cDNA molecules. TCRdb called the PCR reads again in MiXCR, with one record for every CDR3 protein. The sample lists roughly 580,000 distinct CDR3 sequences, 44% occurring once. Sequencing used blood. This chain joins TRBV12-3 or TRBV12-4 and TRBJ2-5, with D possibly being TRBD1 or TRBD2 (7 bases each). This receptor was obtained from a girl aged 5 to 17 with multiple sclerosis. CDR3 sequence (DNA): TGTGCCAGCAGCCCCCCAGGGGGGGGCATGCAGGGTGAGCAGTACTTC. Its protein is CASSPPGGGMQGEQYF.